This T cell receptor beta chain derives from a study of radiotherapy plus CTLA-4 blockade in lung cancer. Overall study context: Of all patients, about 17% responded objectively and roughly 31% showed disease control.

Profiled with immunoSEQ multiplex PCR; TCRdb holds only in-frame clones, not every one. Among around 70,000 clones listed, about four fifths were seen once. On this clone: What it binds is not known.

CDR1 and CDR2 from the germline V gene are MNHEY and SVGAGI. This CDR3 has 11 residues. The V gene lost 8 bases and the J gene lost 4 bases, with 9 bases spanning the gap. Findings and limits, study-wide: Reports state that early shifts in blood T cell clones, with interferon-beta, best predicted response. After treatment with radiotherapy plus ipilimumab, TCR clones that came from the tumor expanded in blood.

This receptor was taken from a human donor with non-small cell lung cancer who had a partial response to radiotherapy plus ipilimumab. The chain is built from TRBV6-5 and TRBJ2-7; the D is unclear. The sample was peripheral blood, taken from a patient treated with radiotherapy plus ipilimumab. The CDR3 bases are TGTGCCAGCGAACAGCATTACGAGCAGTACTTC. It is translated as CASEQHYEQYF.